The 23 T cell receptor beta chains presented below share a single source sample, sequenced in a study of identical twins. One entry per CDR3 protein results from TCRdb running MiXCR on the 5' RACE reads. Of nearly 650,000 distinct CDR3 sequences listed, around 7.5% are singletons. These data were also reused for a study on yellow fever vaccine responses in identical twins.

Sequencing was performed on PBMCs. The receptors were gathered from a woman between 18 and 30 years old in good health.

This clonotype was detected only a few times. The genes are TRBV19 and TRBJ1-1; no clear D. This CDR3 region has 16 residues. Germline-derived CDR1 and CDR2 are LNHDA and SQIVND (reference sequence). Trimming cost V 6 bases and J 1 base, with 18 bases left between them. The CDR3 region is CASSGLPTARNTEAFF. CDR3 DNA: TGTGCCAGTAGCGGCCTCCCCACAGCCCGGAACACTGAAGCTTTCTTT.

In its sample, this clonotype was seen many times. The chain is built from TRBV3-1 and TRBJ2-1; D unresolved. Germline V gene sequence: CDR1 LGHDT, CDR2 YNNKEL (reference sequence). This CDR3 comprises 16 residues. V lost 3 bases to trimming and J lost 3 bases, with 15 bases between them. The chain's CDR3 is CASSQFRADVYNEQFF. The CDR3, as DNA: TGTGCCAGCAGCCAGTTTAGGGCGGACGTCTACAATGAGCAGTTCTTC.

The J gene is TRBJ2-7, the V gene TRBV5-6, with D tentatively TRBD1 (5 bases). Germline lookup yields CDR1 SGHDT and CDR2 YYEEEE. The CDR3 length is 14 residues. With 4 bases removed from V and 3 bases from J, the gap between germline ends came to 14 bases. For the CDR3, the DNA is TGTGCCAGCAGCCTACGACAGAAAAACTACGAGCAGTACTTC. Protein sequence: CASSLRQKNYEQYF.

About this clonotype: A read error is possible here, since a much larger clone lies one base away. The chain uses TRBV12-3 or TRBV12-4 and TRBJ2-3, with TRBD2 identical over 7 bases. With V trimmed by 4 bases and J by 1 base, 8 bases remained unmatched. The CDR3 runs to 16 residues. CDR3 sequence: CASSSGLGDRTDTQYF. CDR3 in DNA: TGTGCCAGCAGTTCCGGACTAGGGGACCGCACAGATACGCAGTATTTT.

This clonotype has more than one count but fewer than ten. V and J are TRBV7-6 and TRBJ2-2, with 7 bases identical to TRBD1. The germline gives CDR1 SGHVS, CDR2 FNYEAQ. The CDR3 runs to 14 residues. V was pared by 5 bases and J by 2 bases, with 2 bases of the junction left unmatched. CDR3 region: CASSGDRNTGELFF. Here the CDR3 DNA reads TGTGCCAGCAGCGGGGACAGAAACACCGGGGAGCTGTTTTTT.

This clonotype was detected many times. The chain joins TRBV4-1 to TRBJ2-7; maybe TRBD1 (6 bases). V was trimmed by 7 bases and J by 1 base, leaving 11 bases between them. Germline loops: CDR1 MGHRA, CDR2 YSYEKL. This CDR3 is 13 amino acids long. The CDR3 nucleotides read TGCGCCAGCACCCCGACAGGATCCTACGAGCAGTACTTC. It is translated as CASTPTGSYEQYF.

This sequence joins TRBV14 and TRBJ2-3, with a possible D match to TRBD2 (6 bases). Trimming cost V 0 bases and J 5 bases, with 12 bases left between them. CDR1 and CDR2 from the germline V gene are SGHDN and FVKESK. This CDR3 spans 15 amino acids. The CDR3 sequence is CASSQELGGQDTQYF. In DNA form, the CDR3 reads TGTGCCAGCAGCCAAGAATTAGGAGGGCAAGATACGCAGTATTTT.

This clonotype was detected only a few times. The rearrangement joins TRBV12-3 or TRBV12-4 to TRBJ1-1; no firm D call. V shed 5 bases and J shed 5 bases, with 18 bases lying between them. The CDR3 is 15 amino acids. The CDR3 coding sequence is TGTGCCAGCAGTCGCCGGGCCAGCGCGTGGACTGAAGCTTTCTTT. It specifies CASSRRASAWTEAFF.

The chain recombines TRBV11-1 with TRBJ2-3; TRBD2 agrees at 9 bases. The CDR3 length is 20 residues. The V gene end was trimmed by 0 bases and the J gene end by 1 base; junction bases not matched to a gene: 14. CDR1 is SGHAT and CDR2 is FQDESV in the germline V gene (reference sequence). Written as DNA, the CDR3 is TGTGCCAGCAGCTTAGCGTTGGCAGCGGGGGGTATACCTGGCACAGATACGCAGTATTTT. Its translation: CASSLALAAGGIPGTDTQYF.

This clonotype appeared many times. V gene TRBV3-1 combines with J gene TRBJ2-1; 7 nucleotides align to TRBD2. The junction had 7 bases not matched to a gene; V was cut back by 2 bases and J by 9 bases. Germline V gene lookup returns CDR1 LGHDT and CDR2 YNNKEL (reference sequence). The CDR3 is 14 residues long. CDR3 sequence (DNA): TGTGCCAGCAGCCAACAAAATCTAGCGGTTGAGCAGTTCTTC. As protein: CASSQQNLAVEQFF.

The gene calls are TRBV5-5 and TRBJ2-5; D unclear. This CDR3 comprises 13 residues. Germline V CDR1 and CDR2: SGHKS, YYEKEE (reference sequence). The germline V and J ends were trimmed by 7 bases and 9 bases, with 19 bases remaining between them. The CDR3 sequence: CASGPMTAAPQYF. DNA of the CDR3: TGTGCCAGCGGCCCAATGACGGCGGCTCCCCAGTACTTC. Variable domain in full (rest from reference TRBV5-5 and TRBJ2-5): DAGVTQSPTHLIKTRGQQVTLRCSPISGHKSVSWYQQVLGQGPQFIFQYYEKEERGRGNFPDRFSARQFPNYSSELNVNALLLGDSALYLCASGPMTAAPQYFGPGTRLLVL.

The CDR3 coding sequence is TGCGCCAGCAGCTTACTGAAGACAGTCTCCTACAATGAGCAGTTCTTC. Translating it yields CASSLLKTVSYNEQFF. This chain joins TRBV5-1 and TRBJ2-1; weak D call: TRBD1 (5 bases). V was clipped by 2 bases and J by 0 bases, with 12 bases between them. Germline CDR1 and CDR2: SGHRS and YFSETQ. This CDR3 has 16 amino acids.

A few counts support this clonotype. The J gene is TRBJ2-1, the V gene TRBV5-1; D is uncertain. This CDR3 has 15 residues. The V end was cut by 4 bases, the J end by 0 bases, with 11 bases between. Germline CDR1 reads SGHRS; CDR2 reads YFSETQ. CDR3 in amino acids: CASSGSFYSYNEQFF. CDR3 sequence (DNA): TGCGCCAGCAGCGGTAGCTTTTACTCCTACAATGAGCAGTTCTTC.

At least ten counts were recorded for this clonotype. The chain links TRBV20-1 to TRBJ2-1, with D maybe TRBD2 (7 bases). Germline lookup yields CDR1 DFQATT and CDR2 SNEGSKA (reference sequence). Trimming took off 0 bases at V and 3 bases at J, with 24 bases between the two ends. This CDR3 spans 19 amino acids. The DNA of the CDR3 is TGCAGTGCTAGAGAACACAGGGAAATAAGGACTAGATACTACAATGAGCAGTTCTTC. This gives the protein CSAREHREIRTRYYNEQFF.

This clonotype has a handful of counts. The chain recombines TRBV25-1 with TRBJ2-2; a weak D match, TRBD1 (6 bases). From germline, CDR1 is MGHDK and CDR2 SYGVNS. This CDR3 has 14 residues. The V end lost 4 bases, the J end lost 7 bases, and 13 bases lay between the germline ends. CDR3 amino acids: CASSAQGLGGELFF. The CDR3 DNA reads TGTGCCAGCAGTGCCCAGGGGTTGGGCGGGGAGCTGTTTTTT.

This clonotype was counted many times. The rearrangement joins TRBV7-9 to TRBJ2-5; 9 bases are shared with TRBD1. V lost 3 bases, J lost 5 bases, and 7 bases stayed unmatched. The CDR3 totals 15 residues. From germline, CDR1 is SEHNR and CDR2 FQNEAQ (reference sequence). The CDR3 region is CASSFPGQGTETQYF. CDR3 DNA: TGTGCCAGCAGCTTTCCGGGACAGGGTACGGAGACCCAGTACTTC.

Many counts were recorded for this clonotype. The rearrangement joins TRBV11-2 to TRBJ2-7, with unresolved D. The V gene's germline CDR1 is SGHAT and CDR2 FQNNGV. Trimming shortened V by 1 base and J by 2 bases, and 12 bases separated the two germline ends. The CDR3 totals 15 residues. The CDR3 here is CASSLGPSGTYEQYV. Here the CDR3 DNA reads TGTGCCAGCAGCTTAGGACCTTCTGGGACCTACGAGCAGTACGTC.

This clonotype was seen repeatedly, ten times or more. This chain joins TRBV24-1 and TRBJ2-1, with TRBD2 as a possible D gene (6 bases). This CDR3 spans 16 amino acids. The V gene lost 4 bases and the J gene lost 6 bases, with 18 bases spanning the gap. Germline assignment: CDR1 KGHDR and CDR2 SFDVKD. The CDR3 reads CATSERRLGPSNEQFF. CDR3 DNA: TGTGCCACCAGTGAAAGAAGACTAGGCCCCAGCAATGAGCAGTTCTTC.

The chain combines TRBV7-9 with TRBJ2-7; no firm D call. The V gene lost 5 bases and the J gene lost 0 bases, with 11 bases spanning the gap. CDR1 and CDR2 from the germline V gene are SEHNR and FQNEAQ (reference sequence). This CDR3 has 14 residues. The CDR3 region has the DNA TGTGCCAGCAGCCTGATTTCCAGCTCCTACGAGCAGTACTTC. Encoded protein: CASSLISSSYEQYF.

The chain combines TRBV20-1 with TRBJ2-1, with 13 bases that match TRBD2. Germline V gene sequence: CDR1 DFQATT, CDR2 SNEGSKA (reference sequence). CDR3 length equals 15 residues. CDR3 coding DNA: TGCAGCGGGACTAGCGGGGAATCGGGCTACAATGAGCAGTTCTTC. This encodes CSGTSGESGYNEQFF.

The V gene is TRBV7-9, the J gene TRBJ2-7; D unresolved. The V and J ends lost 1 base and 3 bases respectively, with 7 bases between them. The CDR3 spans 13 residues. Germline V CDR1 and CDR2: SEHNR, FQNEAQ (reference sequence). In DNA form, the CDR3 reads TGTGCCAGCAGCTTAGGGGTGAACTACGAGCAGTACTTC. Translated, it gives CASSLGVNYEQYF.

The V and J genes are TRBV27 and TRBJ2-1; D unresolved. CDR3 length equals 12 residues. Germline CDR1 is MNHEY and CDR2 is SMNVEV (reference sequence). V was pared by 6 bases and J by 12 bases, with 15 bases between. The DNA of the CDR3 is TGTGCCAGCAGCGGACCAGGATACGGGCAGTTCTTC. It yields the protein CASSGPGYGQFF.

The J gene is TRBJ2-1, the V gene TRBV15; 8 nucleotides agree with TRBD1. CDR1 and CDR2 (germline): LNHNV, YYDKDF (reference sequence). The CDR3 totals 16 residues. Trimming at V came to 0 bases and at J to 7 bases, leaving 8 bases not matched to a gene. The DNA of the CDR3 is TGTGCCACCAGCAGAGATCTCGCAGGGGGCTTTAATGAGCAGTTCTTC. It is translated as CATSRDLAGGFNEQFF.